This T cell receptor (beta chain) was documented in a study of T-cell memory formation after mild COVID-19. TCRdb fed the 5' RACE reads into MiXCR, producing one record per CDR3 protein. The profile shows almost 250,000 distinct CDR3 sequences, 15% of them singletons. For this clonotype: Its specificity is unknown.

Overall study findings and caveats: Clones that contracted from day 15 to 85 had balanced CD4/CD8; later expanders were CD4+ biased. The second-wave clones peaking on day 37 were not confirmed as SARS-CoV-2-specific.

Trimming pared 1 base from V and 2 bases from J, leaving 8 bases between. This CDR3 comprises 14 residues. Germline V gene sequence: CDR1 SNHLY, CDR2 FYNNEI. The gene calls are TRBV2 and TRBJ2-5, with D perhaps matching TRBD2 (6 bases). This sequence was found in an adult woman who had mild COVID-19 (a few samples of this study predate the infection). Cell type and time point are not known. Sequencing was done on a sample of PBMCs or a T cell subset sorted from them (not recorded which). CDR3 sequence: CASSEDRGQETQYF. The CDR3 DNA reads as TGTGCCAGCAGTGAAGACCGGGGGCAAGAGACCCAGTACTTC.